The clone carrying this T cell receptor beta chain has a handful of counts. TCRdb independently ran MiXCR on the 5' RACE reads; one entry per CDR3 protein. This sample has approximately 290,000 distinct CDR3 sequences, with about 15% found just once. This sample was taken from a study of T-cell memory formation after mild COVID-19. Sequences were obtained from PBMCs or a T cell subset sorted from them (not recorded which). The clonotype was recovered from a man between 18 and 35 years old who had mild COVID-19 (a few samples of this study predate the infection). Cell type and time point are not known.

The CDR3 reads CASSLRTTSGTGELFF. The DNA for the CDR3 is TGCGCCAGCAGCCTAAGGACTACCTCGGGCACCGGGGAGCTGTTTTTT. The genes are TRBV4-3 and TRBJ2-2, with D perhaps matching TRBD2 (6 bases). Trimming took off 4 bases at V and 4 bases at J, with 16 bases between the two ends. Per the germline V gene, CDR1 is LGHNA and CDR2 is YSLEER. This CDR3 has 16 residues.